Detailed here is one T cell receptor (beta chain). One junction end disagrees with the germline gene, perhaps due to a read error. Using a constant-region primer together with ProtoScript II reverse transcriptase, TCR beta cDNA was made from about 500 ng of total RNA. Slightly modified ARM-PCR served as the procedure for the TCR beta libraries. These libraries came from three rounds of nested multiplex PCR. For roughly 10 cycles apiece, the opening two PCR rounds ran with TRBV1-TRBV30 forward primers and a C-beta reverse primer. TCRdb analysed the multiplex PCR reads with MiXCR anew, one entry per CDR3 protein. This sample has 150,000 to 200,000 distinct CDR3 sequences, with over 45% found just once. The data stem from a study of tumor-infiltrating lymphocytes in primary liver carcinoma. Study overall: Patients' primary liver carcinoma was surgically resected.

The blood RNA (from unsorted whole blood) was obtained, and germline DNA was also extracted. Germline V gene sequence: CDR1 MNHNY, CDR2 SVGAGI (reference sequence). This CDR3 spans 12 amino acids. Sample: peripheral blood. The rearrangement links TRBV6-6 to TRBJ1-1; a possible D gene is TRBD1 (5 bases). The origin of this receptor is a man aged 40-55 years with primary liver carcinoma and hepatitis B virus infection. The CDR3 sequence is CVSSLQGLEAFF. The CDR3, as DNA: TGTGTCAGCAGTCTTCAGGGCCTTGAAGCCTTCTTT.